This T cell receptor beta chain was captured in a study of cytomegalovirus exposure and HLA in healthy donors. Across the study: There were about 85 million unique TCRs (from HLA-typed donors) in an early data release.

PCR amplification relied on 60 Vbeta primers (plus 13 Jbeta primers). As originally analysed: Roughly 11 million shared chains were among the 80 million or so unique TCR beta chains that a later analysis counted. TCRdb's table, derived via immunoSEQ multiplex PCR, lists solely in-frame clones and lacks some. V, J and clone size are those of that table, while D and trimming were read from the DNA. The sample carries about 220,000 clones, 82% recorded once. Regarding the study as a whole: V- and J-gene trimming in TCR beta was tied to a missense DCLRE1C variant by an analysis performed later. In vitro checks showed that a few CMV-associated chains really do target CMV antigens.

On this clone: Its antigen is as yet unknown.

Germline CDR1 and CDR2: SEHNR and FQNEAQ (reference sequence). The CDR3 sequence is 15 residues long. V lost 1 base, J lost 1 base, and 10 bases lay in between. The chain carries TRBV7-9 and TRBJ1-1, with a tentative D call TRBD1 (6 bases). The specimen sequenced was PBMCs. The receptor comes from a middle-aged man in good health and CMV-seropositive. The CDR3 DNA follows: TGTGCCAGCAGCTTAGACAGGGTAGGGAACACTGAAGCTTTCTTT. Protein sequence: CASSLDRVGNTEAFF.